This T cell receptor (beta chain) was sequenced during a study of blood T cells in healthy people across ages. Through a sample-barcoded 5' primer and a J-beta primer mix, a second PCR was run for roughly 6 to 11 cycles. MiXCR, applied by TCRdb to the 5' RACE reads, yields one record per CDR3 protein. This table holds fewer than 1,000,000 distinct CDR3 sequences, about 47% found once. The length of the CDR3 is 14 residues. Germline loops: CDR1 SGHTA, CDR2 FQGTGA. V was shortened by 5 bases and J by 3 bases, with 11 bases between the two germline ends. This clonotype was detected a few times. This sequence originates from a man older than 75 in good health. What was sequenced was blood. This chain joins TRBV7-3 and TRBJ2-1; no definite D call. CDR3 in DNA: TGTGCCAGCAGCCCTGGGGTGATCTACAATGAGCAGTTCTTC. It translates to CASSPGVIYNEQFF.